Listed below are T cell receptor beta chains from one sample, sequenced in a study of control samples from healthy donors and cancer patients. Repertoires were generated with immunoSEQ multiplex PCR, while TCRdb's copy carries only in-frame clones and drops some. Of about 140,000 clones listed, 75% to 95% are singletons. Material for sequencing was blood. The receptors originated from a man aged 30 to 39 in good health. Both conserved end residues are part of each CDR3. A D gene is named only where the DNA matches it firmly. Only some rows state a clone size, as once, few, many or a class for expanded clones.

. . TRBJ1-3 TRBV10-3 TGTGCCATCACCCCACAACGGCAATCTGGAAACACCATATATTTT CAITPQRQSGNTIYF
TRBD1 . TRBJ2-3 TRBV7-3 TGTGCCAGCAGCTCCCAGGGGGCGACAGATACGCAGTATTTT CASSSQGATDTQYF
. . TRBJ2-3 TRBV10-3 TGTGCCACCGAAGGAAGGGGGGCTCCGGACAGGATCGGAACAGATACGCAGTATTTT CATEGRGAPDRIGTDTQYF
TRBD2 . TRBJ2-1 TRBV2 TGTGCCAGCAGGAACGACCCCGGGACTAGCGGGGGGAACAATGAGCAGTTCTTC CASRNDPGTSGGNNEQFF
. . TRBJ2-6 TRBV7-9 TGTGCCAGCAGCTTAGTAACCTCTGGGGCCAACGTCCTGACTTTC CASSLVTSGANVLTF
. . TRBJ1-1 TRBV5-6 TGTGCCAGCAGGCGTAACCTTGGCGCTGAAGCTTTCTTT CASRRNLGAEAFF
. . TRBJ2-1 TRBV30 TGTGCCTGGAGTGTGGGACTTCGCGTTCATGAGCAGTTCTTC CAWSVGLRVHEQFF
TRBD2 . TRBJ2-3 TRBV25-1 TGTGCCAGCAGCAGGACTAGCGCCATAGATACGCAGTATTTT CASSRTSAIDTQYF
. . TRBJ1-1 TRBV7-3 TGTGCCAGCAGTGGTCCCTTGAACACTGAAGCTTTCTTT CASSGPLNTEAFF
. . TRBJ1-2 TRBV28 TGTGCCAGCAGTCCCGGGACCCCCCTAAACTATGGCTACACCTTC CASSPGTPLNYGYTF
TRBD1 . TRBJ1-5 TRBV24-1 TGTGCCACCAGTGATTTCCGGACAGGTAGCAATCAGCCCCAGCATTTT CATSDFRTGSNQPQHF
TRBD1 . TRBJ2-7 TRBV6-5 TGTGCCAGCAGTCGACAGGGGTACGAGCAGTACTTC CASSRQGYEQYF
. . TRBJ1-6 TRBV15 TGTGCCACCAGCATGTCCGCCTGGAGCTCCTATAATTCACCCCTCCACTTT CATSMSAWSSYNSPLHF
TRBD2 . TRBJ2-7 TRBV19 TGTGCCAGTAGTATGGGTAGCGGGGGGGCGTACGAGCAGTACTTC CASSMGSGGAYEQYF
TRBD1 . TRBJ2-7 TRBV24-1 TGTGCCACCAGTGACAATACTGATTCTACAGGGGGAAGCTCCTACGAGCAGTACTTC CATSDNTDSTGGSSYEQYF
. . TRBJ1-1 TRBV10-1 TGCGCCAGCATCCACCCGGTCACTGAAGCTTTCTTT CASIHPVTEAFF
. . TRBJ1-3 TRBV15 TGTGCCACCAGCAGAGACAGGCTTAGCTCTGGAAACACCATATATTTT CATSRDRLSSGNTIYF
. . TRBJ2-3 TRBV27 TGTGCCAGCAGTTTAGAGAGGGGTAGCACAGATACGCAGTATTTT CASSLERGSTDTQYF
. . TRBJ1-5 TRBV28 TGTGCCAGCAGTGAGGCATTTGGCAATCAGCCCCAGCATTTT CASSEAFGNQPQHF
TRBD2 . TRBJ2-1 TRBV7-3 TGTGCCAGCAGCTTAACCTCGGGGGCGGGGGGACACAATGAGCAGTTCTTC CASSLTSGAGGHNEQFF
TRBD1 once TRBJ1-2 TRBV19 TGTGCCAGTGGTGACAGGGGTGACTATGGCTACACCTTC CASGDRGDYGYTF
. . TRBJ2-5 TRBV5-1 TGCGCCAGCAGCTTGGTCGGAGAGACCCAGTACTTC CASSLVGETQYF
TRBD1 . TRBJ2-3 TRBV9 TGTGCCAGCAGCTCCCACGGACAGGGCGGTACAGATACGCAGTATTTT CASSSHGQGGTDTQYF
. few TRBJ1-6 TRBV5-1 TGCGCCAGCAGCTCACAGGGACCCCAGAGCTCCTATAATTCACCCCTCCACTTT CASSSQGPQSSYNSPLHF
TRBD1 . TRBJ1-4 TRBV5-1 TGCGCCAGCAGCAAACAGGGGAAGACTAATGAAAAACTGTTTTTT CASSKQGKTNEKLFF
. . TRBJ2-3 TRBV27 TGTGCCAGCAGTTTGTGGGGGCAAGTGACAGATACGCAGTATTTT CASSLWGQVTDTQYF
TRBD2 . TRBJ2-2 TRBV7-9 TGTGCCAGCAGCCTAGGCCCTGCGGGGGTTATCACCGGGGAGCTGTTTTTT CASSLGPAGVITGELFF